This T cell receptor (beta chain) was identified in a study of shared clonotypes between healthy human individuals. V dropped 4 bases and J dropped 1 base, with 14 bases sitting between them. There are 15 residues in the CDR3. Germline V gene sequence: CDR1 SGHRS, CDR2 YFSETQ. Original data processing: From ImmunoSEQ came sequences covering only the junction and carrying no quality scores, so filtering differed. Some clones are missing from TCRdb's copy, which holds only in-frame ones; the method was immunoSEQ multiplex PCR. For V, J and clone size, that table is used; D and trimming come from the DNA. The sample includes 400,000 to 500,000 clones, about 80% seen only once; the top ten take approximately 12%. Donors were healthy HIV-negative adults without recently reported acute infections or vaccinations. For genomic DNA, unsorted samples relied on about 90 million PBMCs.

Sequenced: PBMCs. The sequence came from a middle-aged woman in good health. Some clones in this sample may be carry-over from other donors' samples. This chain connects TRBV5-1 to TRBJ1-1; D is ambiguous. CDR3 sequence (DNA): TGCGCCAGCAGCACCGACCAGGCCGGGAACACTGAAGCTTTCTTT. As protein: CASSTDQAGNTEAFF.